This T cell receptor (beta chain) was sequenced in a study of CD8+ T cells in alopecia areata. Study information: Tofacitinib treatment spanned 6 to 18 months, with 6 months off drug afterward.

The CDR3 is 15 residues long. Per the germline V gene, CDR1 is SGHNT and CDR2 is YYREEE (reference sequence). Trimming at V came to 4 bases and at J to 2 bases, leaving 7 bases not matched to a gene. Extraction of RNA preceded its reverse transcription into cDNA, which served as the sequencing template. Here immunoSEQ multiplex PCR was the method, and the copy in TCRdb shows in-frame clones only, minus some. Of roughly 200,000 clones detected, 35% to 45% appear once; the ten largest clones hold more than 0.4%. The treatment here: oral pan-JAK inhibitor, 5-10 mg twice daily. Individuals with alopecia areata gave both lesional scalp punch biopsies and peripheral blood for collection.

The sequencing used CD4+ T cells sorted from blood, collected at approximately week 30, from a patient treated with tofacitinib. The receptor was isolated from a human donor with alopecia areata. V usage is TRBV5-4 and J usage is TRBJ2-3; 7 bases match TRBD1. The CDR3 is CASSAGGLHTDTQYF. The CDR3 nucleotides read TGTGCCAGCAGCGCAGGGGGTCTCCACACAGATACGCAGTATTTT.